These 10 T cell receptor beta chains share one sample of origin, sequenced in a study of spatial heterogeneity in lung cancer. Documented time point: sample taken at primary tumor resection. Sequencing of whole RNA from tumor, nontumor lung or frozen PBMC involved no sorting. One entry per CDR3 protein, called by TCRdb with MiXCR from the 5' RACE reads. Of over 6,500 distinct CDR3 sequences detected, nearly 4% appear once; the ten largest clones hold 23%. The sequencing used normal lung tissue next to the tumor, collected at surgery. All receptors derive from a female donor with early-stage non-small cell lung cancer.

This clonotype was seen at least ten times. For a library built for alpha chains, this beta chain is a stray read; little rests on its size. The chain has TRBV15 and TRBJ1-1; 11 nucleotides line up with TRBD1. Germline V gene sequence: CDR1 LNHNV, CDR2 YYDKDF (reference sequence). This CDR3 contains 17 residues. V was pared by 1 base and J by 0 bases, with 4 bases of the junction left unmatched. CDR3 loop: CATSRGTGGRLNTEAFF. The CDR3, as DNA: TGTGCCACCAGCAGAGGGACAGGGGGCAGATTGAACACTGAAGCTTTCTTT.

This clonotype was detected ten times or more. One end of the junction does not line up with germline, which may come from a read error. The size of this beta chain means little, since it is a stray read in a library made for alpha chains. V is TRBV5-1 and J is TRBJ2-5; possible D gene TRBD1, 5 bases. This CDR3 is 14 amino acids long. Germline values: CDR1 SGHRS, CDR2 YFSETQ. CDR3 in DNA: TGCACCAGCAGCTTGGGGCAGGGACAAGAGACCCAGTACTTC. The encoded protein is CTSSLGQGQETQYF.

This clonotype is medium-sized within its sample. This beta chain turned up in a library designed for alpha chains; as an off-target read, its abundance says little. CDR3 sequence (DNA): TGCGCCAGCAGCTTGTCGACAGCGAACACCGGGGAGCTGTTTTTT. Translating it yields CASSLSTANTGELFF. The J gene is TRBJ2-2, the V gene TRBV5-1; the D gene is possibly TRBD1 (5 bases). V was trimmed by 1 base and J by 0 bases, leaving 7 bases between them. Germline CDR1 and CDR2: SGHRS and YFSETQ. There are 15 residues in the CDR3.

The table lists this clonotype with many counts. Found in a library prepared for alpha chains, this beta chain is an off-target read, and its abundance has little meaning. The chain recombines TRBV20-1 with TRBJ1-1; a possible D gene is TRBD1 (6 bases). V was pared by 4 bases and J by 1 base, with 10 bases between. Germline V gives CDR1 DFQATT, CDR2 SNEGSKA (reference sequence). The CDR3 length is 13 residues. The CDR3 nucleotides are TGCAGTGCTAAGGGGGGAAAGAACACTGAAGCTTTCTTT. The encoded protein is CSAKGGKNTEAFF.

There are many counts of this clonotype. For a library built for alpha chains, this beta chain is a stray read; little rests on its size. The V call is TRBV28, the J call TRBJ2-3; TRBD2 matches 7 bases. CDR3 size: 16 residues. Losses at the gene ends were 4 bases for V and 0 bases for J; bases not matched to a gene: 7. CDR1 MDHEN and CDR2 SYDVKM come from the germline V gene. CDR3 in amino acids: CASSSSSGVSTDTQYF. CDR3 bases: TGTGCCAGCAGTTCATCCAGCGGGGTTAGCACAGATACGCAGTATTTT.

Within the sample, this clonotype is medium-sized (0.01 to 0.1%). Because this beta chain is a stray read in a library intended to capture alpha chains, its abundance should not be given much weight. The V gene is TRBV7-8, the J gene TRBJ2-7; D remains unclear. The germline V gene has CDR1 SGHVS and CDR2 FQNEAQ. This CDR3 has 17 amino acids. Deletions cut 2 bases from V and 5 bases from J, with 22 bases between. The DNA for the CDR3 is TGTGCCAGCAGCTTACTGTCCTCCCGACTCCTATTGAACGAGCAGTACTTC. Protein sequence: CASSLLSSRLLLNEQYF.

This clonotype is medium-sized. Since it is a stray read in a library aimed at alpha chains, this beta chain has a size that is not meaningful. The chain combines TRBV28 with TRBJ2-5; tentative D call: TRBD1 (5 bases). V lost 5 bases, J lost 2 bases, and 12 bases lay in between. The CDR3 spans 14 residues. CDR1 is MDHEN, CDR2 SYDVKM, per germline. CDR3 region: CASSDLSGQETQYF. CDR3 DNA: TGTGCCAGCAGTGATTTGTCAGGGCAAGAGACCCAGTACTTC.

This clonotype occurred many times. Because this beta chain is a stray read in a library intended to capture alpha chains, its abundance should not be given much weight. The chain joins TRBV12-3 or TRBV12-4 to TRBJ1-5; D ambiguous. Trimming removed 0 bases from V and 6 bases from J, with 12 bases in between. The CDR3 totals 15 residues. This CDR3 is CASSLAFGFGQPQHF. Written as DNA, the CDR3 is TGTGCCAGCAGTTTAGCGTTTGGGTTTGGTCAGCCCCAGCATTTT.

This clonotype qualifies as medium-sized (0.01 to 0.1%). The size of this beta chain means little, since it is a stray read in a library made for alpha chains. V and J are TRBV6-1 and TRBJ2-7; the match to TRBD1 covers 7 bases. After removal of 4 bases from V and 7 bases from J, the junction contained 10 bases not matched to a gene. CDR1 and CDR2 (germline): MNHNS, SASEGT. The CDR3 has 14 amino acids. The DNA of the CDR3 is TGTGCCAGCAGTGCAGGACAGGATCCGGGGGAGCAGTACTTC. It translates to CASSAGQDPGEQYF.

In this sample, this clonotype is medium-sized. Being off target in a library aimed at alpha chains, this beta chain has a size of little meaning. V and J are TRBV6-2 or TRBV6-3 and TRBJ1-1; 8 bases line up with TRBD1. CDR3 length equals 13 residues. J lost 5 bases, V lost 6 bases, and 5 bases had no gene match. Germline-derived CDR1 and CDR2 are MNHEY and SVGEGT. The chain's CDR3 is CASSRGPRTEAFF. Here the CDR3 DNA reads TGTGCCAGCAGCAGGGGGCCACGGACTGAAGCTTTCTTT.